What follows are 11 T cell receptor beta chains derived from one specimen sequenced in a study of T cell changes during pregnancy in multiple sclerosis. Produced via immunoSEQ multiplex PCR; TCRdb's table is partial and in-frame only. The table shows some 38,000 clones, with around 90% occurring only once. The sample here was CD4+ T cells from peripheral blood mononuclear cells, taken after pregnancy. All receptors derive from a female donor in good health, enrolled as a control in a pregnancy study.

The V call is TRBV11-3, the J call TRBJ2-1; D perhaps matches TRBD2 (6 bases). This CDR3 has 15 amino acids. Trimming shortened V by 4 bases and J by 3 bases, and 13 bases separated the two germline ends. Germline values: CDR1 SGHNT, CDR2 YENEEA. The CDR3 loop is CASSSTSYNYNEQFF. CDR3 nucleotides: TGTGCCAGCAGCTCGACTAGTTATAACTACAATGAGCAGTTCTTC.

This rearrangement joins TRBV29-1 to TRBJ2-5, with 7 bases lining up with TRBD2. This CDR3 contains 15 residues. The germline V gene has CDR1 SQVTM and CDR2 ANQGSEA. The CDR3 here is CTYGGPFWEGETQYF. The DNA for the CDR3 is TGCACATATGGCGGCCCCTTTTGGGAGGGGGAGACCCAGTACTTC.

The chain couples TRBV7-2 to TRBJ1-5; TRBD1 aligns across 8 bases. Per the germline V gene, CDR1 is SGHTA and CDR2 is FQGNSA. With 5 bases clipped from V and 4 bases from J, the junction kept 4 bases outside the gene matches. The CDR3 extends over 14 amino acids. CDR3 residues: CASSQRTGNQPQHF. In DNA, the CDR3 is TGTGCCAGCAGCCAAAGGACAGGGAATCAGCCCCAGCATTTT.

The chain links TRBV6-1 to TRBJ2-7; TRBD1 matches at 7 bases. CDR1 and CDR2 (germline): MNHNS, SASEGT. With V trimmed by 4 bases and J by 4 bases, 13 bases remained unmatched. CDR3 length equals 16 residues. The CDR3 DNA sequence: TGTGCCAGCAGTGCACCCCCCAAGGGGGCGCTTTACGAGCAGTACTTC. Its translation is CASSAPPKGALYEQYF.

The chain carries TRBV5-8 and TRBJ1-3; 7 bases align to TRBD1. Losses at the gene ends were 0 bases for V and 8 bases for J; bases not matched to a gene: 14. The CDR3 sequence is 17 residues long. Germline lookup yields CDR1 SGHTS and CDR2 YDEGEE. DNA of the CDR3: TGTGCCAGCAGCTTGGTCGGGAGGGGAGGGGGCGGATACACCATATATTTT. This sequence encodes CASSLVGRGGGGYTIYF.

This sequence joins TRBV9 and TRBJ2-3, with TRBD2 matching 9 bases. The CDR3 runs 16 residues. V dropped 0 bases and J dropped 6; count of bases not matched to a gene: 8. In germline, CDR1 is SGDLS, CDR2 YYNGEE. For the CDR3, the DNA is TGTGCCAGCAGCGTAGGCCCGGGACTAGCCGGGGATACGCAGTATTTT. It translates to CASSVGPGLAGDTQYF.

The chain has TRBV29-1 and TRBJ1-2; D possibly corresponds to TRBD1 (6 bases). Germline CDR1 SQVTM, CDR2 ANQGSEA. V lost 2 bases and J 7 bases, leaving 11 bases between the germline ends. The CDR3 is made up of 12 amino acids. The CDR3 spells CSVERTVGGYTF. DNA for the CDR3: TGCAGCGTTGAACGGACAGTAGGTGGCTACACCTTC. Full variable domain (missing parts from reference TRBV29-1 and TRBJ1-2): SAVISQKPSRDICQRGTSLTIQCQVDSQVTMMFWYRQQPGQSLTLIATANQGSEATYESGFVIDKFPISRPNLTFSTLTVSNMSPEDSSIYLCSVERTVGGYTFGSGTRLTVV.

CDR3 coding DNA: TGTGCCAGCAGTTTGGTTGGATTGGGAGATGAAAAACTGTTTTTT. Translated, it gives CASSLVGLGDEKLFF. The J gene is TRBJ1-4, the V gene TRBV27, with D unresolved. There are 15 residues in the CDR3. V was pared by 3 bases and J by 6 bases, with 14 bases between. Germline loops: CDR1 MNHEY, CDR2 SMNVEV (reference sequence). Full variable domain (rest looked up from reference TRBV27 and TRBJ1-4): EAQVTQNPRYLITVTGKKLTVTCSQNMNHEYMSWYRQDPGLGLRQIYYSMNVEVTDKGDVPEGYKVSRKEKRNFPLILESPSPNQTSLYFCASSLVGLGDEKLFFGSGTQLSVL.

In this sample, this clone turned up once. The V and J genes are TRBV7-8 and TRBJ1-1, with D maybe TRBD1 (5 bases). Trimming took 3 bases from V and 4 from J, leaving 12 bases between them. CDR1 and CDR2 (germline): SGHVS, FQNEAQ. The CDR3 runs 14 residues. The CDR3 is CASSFGGGGTEAFF. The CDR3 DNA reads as TGTGCCAGCAGCTTCGGGGGTGGTGGCACTGAAGCTTTCTTT.

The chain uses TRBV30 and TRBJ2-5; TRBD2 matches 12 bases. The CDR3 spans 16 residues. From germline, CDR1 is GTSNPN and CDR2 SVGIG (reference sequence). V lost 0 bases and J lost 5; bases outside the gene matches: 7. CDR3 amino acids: CAWSVLAGGPSETQYF. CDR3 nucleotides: TGTGCCTGGAGTGTTCTAGCGGGAGGGCCCTCGGAGACCCAGTACTTC.

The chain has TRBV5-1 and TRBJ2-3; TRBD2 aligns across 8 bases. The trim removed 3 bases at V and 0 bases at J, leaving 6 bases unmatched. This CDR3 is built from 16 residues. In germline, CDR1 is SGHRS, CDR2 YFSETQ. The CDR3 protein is CASSSIAGSSTDTQYF. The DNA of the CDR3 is TGCGCCAGCAGCTCAATAGCGGGATCTAGCACAGATACGCAGTATTTT.